These 16 T cell receptor beta chains originate from one sample sequenced in a study of blood T cell repertoires in COVID-19. The assay was immunoSEQ multiplex PCR, and TCRdb's table has in-frame clones only and misses some. The data show roughly 360,000 clones, 81% seen once. Sequencing input: peripheral blood. These receptors came from a human donor with acute or convalescent COVID-19. The donor label of this sample is uncertain.

V is TRBV20-1 and J is TRBJ1-1; D perhaps matches TRBD1 (6 bases). Germline assignment: CDR1 DFQATT and CDR2 SNEGSKA (reference sequence). V gave up 0 bases and J gave up 12 bases, with 11 bases separating them. CDR3 length: 11 amino acids. The CDR3 region has the DNA TGCAGTGCTAGAGATACACAGGGATCTTTCTTT. Translation: CSARDTQGSFF.

As regards this clone: The sample holds other DNA sequences that translate to the same CDR3. The J gene is TRBJ2-1, the V gene TRBV7-6; TRBD2 aligns across 8 bases. The V gene's germline CDR1 is SGHVS and CDR2 FNYEAQ. This CDR3 has 15 residues. After removal of 2 bases from V and 2 bases from J, the junction contained 2 bases not matched to a gene. For the CDR3, the DNA is TGTGCCAGCAGCTTATTAGCGGGGACCTACAATGAGCAGTTCTTC. It specifies CASSLLAGTYNEQFF.

The chain is built from TRBV3-1 (or the pseudogene TRBV3-2) and TRBJ2-4; 7 bases match TRBD1. CDR1 and CDR2 (germline): LGHDT, YNNKEL (reference sequence). The CDR3 is 16 amino acids. After removal of 7 bases from V and 6 bases from J, the junction contained 15 bases not matched to a gene. DNA for the CDR3: TGTGCCAGCACCTCAACTACAGGGGCCAAGGGAAACATTCAGTACTTC. Translating it yields CASTSTTGAKGNIQYF.

The chain is built from TRBV28 and TRBJ1-2; 7 bases map to TRBD1. The length of the CDR3 is 14 residues. CDR1 and CDR2 from the germline V gene are MDHEN and SYDVKM. Unmatched junction bases numbered 6, after V lost 6 bases and J lost 2 bases. Here the CDR3 reads CASRRDRQNYGYTF. The CDR3 DNA follows: TGTGCCAGCAGGAGGGACAGACAAAACTATGGCTACACCTTC.

The gene calls are TRBV3-1 (or the pseudogene TRBV3-2) and TRBJ1-3; 7 bases fit TRBD1. The CDR3 has 14 residues. With 4 bases clipped from V and 7 bases from J, the junction kept 7 bases outside the gene matches. CDR1 and CDR2 (germline): LGHDT, YNNKEL (reference sequence). CDR3 nucleotides: TGTGCCAGCAGCCCTCGACAGGGTCAGAACACCATATATTTT. This translates into CASSPRQGQNTIYF.

This chain links TRBV6-6 with TRBJ1-5; D might be TRBD1 (5 bases). Trimming shortened V by 2 bases and J by 8 bases, and 7 bases separated the two germline ends. Germline CDR1 reads MNHNY; CDR2 reads SVGAGI (reference sequence). This CDR3 has 12 amino acids. CDR3 residues: CASSYGGEPQHF. CDR3 nucleotides: TGTGCCAGCAGTTACGGGGGGGAGCCCCAGCATTTT.

The gene calls are TRBV6-5 and TRBJ1-2; D remains ambiguous. Germline V gene data show CDR1 as MNHEY and CDR2 as SVGAGI. V lost 7 bases and J 7 bases, leaving 10 bases between the germline ends. The CDR3 covers 11 residues. CDR3 nucleotides: TGTGCCAGCAACAGAATTGGTGGCTACACCTTC. Translation gives CASNRIGGYTF.

The rearrangement joins TRBV5-6 to TRBJ1-1; tentative D call: TRBD1 (5 bases). CDR1 SGHDT and CDR2 YYEEEE come from the germline V gene. The CDR3 contains 13 residues. V shed 6 bases and J shed 9 bases, with 18 bases lying between them. The CDR3 loop reads CASMGGQAKKAFF. DNA of the CDR3: TGTGCCAGCATGGGGGGTCAGGCGAAGAAAGCTTTCTTT.

This chain's CDR3 is CASSLGQRIQPQHF. CDR3 DNA: TGTGCCAGCAGCTTGGGACAGAGAATTCAGCCCCAGCATTTT. The rearrangement joins TRBV5-6 to TRBJ1-5; TRBD1 is a possible D gene (5 bases). The CDR3 length is 14 residues. The germline gives CDR1 SGHDT, CDR2 YYEEEE. V was clipped by 0 bases and J by 6 bases, with 10 bases between them.

V usage is TRBV18 and J usage is TRBJ2-2; perhaps TRBD1 as D (6 bases). This CDR3 is 17 amino acids long. Trimming shortened V by 3 bases and J by 4 bases, and 18 bases separated the two germline ends. Germline lookup yields CDR1 KGHSH and CDR2 LQKENI. The CDR3, as DNA: TGTGCCAGCTCACCGCCACAGGGTACCCGCGTCACCGGGGAGCTGTTTTTT. This codes for CASSPPQGTRVTGELFF.

The rearrangement uses TRBV29-1 and TRBJ2-3; a possible D gene is TRBD2 (5 bases). The CDR3 is 13 residues long. V lost 7 bases, J lost 4 bases, and 15 bases lay in between. The germline gives CDR1 SQVTM, CDR2 ANQGSEA. For the CDR3, the DNA is TGCAGCGCCTTCGGCCTAGCTTCAGATACGCAGTATTTT. Its protein is CSAFGLASDTQYF.

The rearrangement links TRBV5-8 to TRBJ2-5, with TRBD1 as a possible D gene (5 bases). The CDR3 is 14 residues long. Trimming shortened V by 1 base and J by 5 bases, and 12 bases separated the two germline ends. Germline CDR1 reads SGHTS; CDR2 reads YDEGEE. The CDR3 DNA sequence: TGTGCCAGCAGCTTGCCGCCAGGGCGGGAGACCCAGTACTTC. Encoded protein: CASSLPPGRETQYF.

The V and J genes are TRBV5-4 and TRBJ1-2; D possibly corresponds to TRBD1 (5 bases). This CDR3 region has 13 residues. Trimming left V 0 bases short and J 8 bases short, with 11 bases between. Germline CDR1 reads SGHNT; CDR2 reads YYREEE (reference sequence). The CDR3 protein is CASSLDRGLGYTF. The CDR3 DNA reads as TGTGCCAGCAGCTTGGATAGGGGTTTGGGCTACACCTTC.

CDR3 coding DNA: TGCGCCAGCAGTCAACGGGAGTACGACACTGAAGCTTTCTTT. It specifies CASSQREYDTEAFF. The rearrangement links TRBV23-1 to TRBJ1-1; D unclear. TRBV23-1 is sorted into the ORF group, with uncertain function. Trimming took 2 bases from V and 3 from J, leaving 10 bases between them. The CDR3 sequence is 14 residues long.

In this sample, this clone turned up a few times. The chain links TRBV27 to TRBJ1-1, with D possibly being TRBD1 (5 bases). The CDR3 is made up of 16 amino acids. V was shortened by 3 bases and J by 3 bases, with 17 bases between the two germline ends. CDR1 is MNHEY, CDR2 SMNVEV, per germline (reference sequence). The CDR3 coding sequence is TGTGCCAGCAGTTTGTTCTTTGGGGCTAGGCACACTGAAGCTTTCTTT. Protein product: CASSLFFGARHTEAFF.

The genes are TRBV5-1 and TRBJ2-2, with D possibly being TRBD2 (5 bases). Between the trimmed V and J ends, which lost 3 bases and 4 bases, there was a span of 22 bases. There are 18 residues in the CDR3. Germline V gene data show CDR1 as SGHRS and CDR2 as YFSETQ. The CDR3 region has the DNA TGCGCCAGCAGCTCCACGGAAGTGCGGGTACGAAGCACCGGGGAGCTGTTTTTT. As protein: CASSSTEVRVRSTGELFF.